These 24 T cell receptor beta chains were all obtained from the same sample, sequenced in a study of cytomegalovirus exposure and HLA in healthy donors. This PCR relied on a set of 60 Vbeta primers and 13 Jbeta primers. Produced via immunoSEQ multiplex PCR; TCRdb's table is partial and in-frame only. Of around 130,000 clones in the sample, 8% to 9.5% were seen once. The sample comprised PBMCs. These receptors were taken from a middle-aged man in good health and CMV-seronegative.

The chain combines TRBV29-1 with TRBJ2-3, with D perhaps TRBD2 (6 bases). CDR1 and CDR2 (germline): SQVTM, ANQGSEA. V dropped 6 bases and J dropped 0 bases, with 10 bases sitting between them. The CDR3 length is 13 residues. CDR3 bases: TGCAGCGTCGCGGGGACTAGCACAGATACGCAGTATTTT. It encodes CSVAGTSTDTQYF.

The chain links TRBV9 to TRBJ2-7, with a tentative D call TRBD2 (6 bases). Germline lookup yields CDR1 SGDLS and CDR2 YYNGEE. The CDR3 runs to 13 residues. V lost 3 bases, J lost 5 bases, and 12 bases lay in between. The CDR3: CASSGGLTDEQYF. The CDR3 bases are TGTGCCAGCAGCGGGGGACTCACCGACGAGCAGTACTTC.

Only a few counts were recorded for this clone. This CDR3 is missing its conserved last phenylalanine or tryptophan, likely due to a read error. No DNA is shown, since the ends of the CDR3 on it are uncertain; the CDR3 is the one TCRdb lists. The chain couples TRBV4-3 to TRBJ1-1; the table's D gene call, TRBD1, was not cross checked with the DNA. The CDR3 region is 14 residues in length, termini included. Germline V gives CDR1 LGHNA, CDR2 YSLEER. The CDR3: CASSQSLGGTEPFL.

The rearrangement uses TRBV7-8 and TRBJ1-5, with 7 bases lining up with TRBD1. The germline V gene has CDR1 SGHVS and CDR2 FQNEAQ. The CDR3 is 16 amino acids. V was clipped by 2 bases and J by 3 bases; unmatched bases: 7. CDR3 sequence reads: CASSLFSTGNNQPQHF. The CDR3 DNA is TGTGCCAGCAGCTTATTCTCGACAGGGAACAATCAGCCCCAGCATTTT. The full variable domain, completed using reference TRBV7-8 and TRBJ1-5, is GAGVSQSPRYKVAKRGQDVALRCDPISGHVSLFWYQQALGQGPEFLTYFQNEAQLDKSGLPSDRFFAERPEGSVSTLKIQRTQQEDSAVYLCASSLFSTGNNQPQHFGDGTRLSIL.

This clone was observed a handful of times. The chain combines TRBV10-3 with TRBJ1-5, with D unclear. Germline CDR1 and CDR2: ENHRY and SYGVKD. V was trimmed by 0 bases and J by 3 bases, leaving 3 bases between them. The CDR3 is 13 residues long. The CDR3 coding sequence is TGTGCCATCAGTGAGTCAGCCAATCAGCCCCAGCATTTT. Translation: CAISESANQPQHF.

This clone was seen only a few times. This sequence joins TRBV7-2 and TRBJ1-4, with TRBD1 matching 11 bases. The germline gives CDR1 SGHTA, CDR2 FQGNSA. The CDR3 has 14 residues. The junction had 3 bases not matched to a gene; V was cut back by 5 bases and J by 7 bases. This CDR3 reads CASSVDRGLEKLFF. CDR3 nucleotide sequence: TGTGCCAGCAGCGTGGACAGGGGGCTTGAAAAACTGTTTTTT.

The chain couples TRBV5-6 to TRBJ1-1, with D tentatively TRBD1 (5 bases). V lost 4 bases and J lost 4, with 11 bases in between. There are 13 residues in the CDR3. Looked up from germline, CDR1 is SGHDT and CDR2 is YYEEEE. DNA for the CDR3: TGTGCCAGCAGCGGGGGAGGCCCCACTGAAGCTTTCTTT. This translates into CASSGGGPTEAFF.

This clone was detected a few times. CDR3: CASSLLSGKGLGEKLFF. The CDR3 DNA sequence: TGTGCCAGCAGCTTACTATCGGGGAAAGGTCTCGGTGAAAAACTGTTTTTT. This sequence joins TRBV7-8 and TRBJ1-4; unclear D gene. The V end lost 2 bases, the J end lost 7 bases, and 20 bases lay between the germline ends. CDR1 and CDR2 from the germline V gene are SGHVS and FQNEAQ. The CDR3 totals 17 residues. The full variable domain, completed using reference TRBV7-8 and TRBJ1-4, is GAGVSQSPRYKVAKRGQDVALRCDPISGHVSLFWYQQALGQGPEFLTYFQNEAQLDKSGLPSDRFFAERPEGSVSTLKIQRTQQEDSAVYLCASSLLSGKGLGEKLFFGSGTQLSVL.

CDR3 in amino acids: CASSLEGRVFEQFF. The CDR3 DNA reads as TGTGCCAGCAGCCTCGAAGGGAGGGTTTTTGAGCAGTTCTTC. The chain uses TRBV7-2 and TRBJ2-1; TRBD2 matches 7 bases. The ends lost 5 bases at V and 9 bases at J; junction bases unmatched: 10. CDR3 length equals 14 residues. Germline CDR1 and CDR2: SGHTA and FQGNSA.

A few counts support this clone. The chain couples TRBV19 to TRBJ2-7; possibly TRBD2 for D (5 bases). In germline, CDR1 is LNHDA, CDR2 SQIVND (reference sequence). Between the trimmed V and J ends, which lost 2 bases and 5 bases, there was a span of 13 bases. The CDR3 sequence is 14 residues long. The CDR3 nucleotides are TGTGCCAGTAGTATATCCGAGGGAAACAACGAGCAGTACTTC. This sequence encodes CASSISEGNNEQYF.

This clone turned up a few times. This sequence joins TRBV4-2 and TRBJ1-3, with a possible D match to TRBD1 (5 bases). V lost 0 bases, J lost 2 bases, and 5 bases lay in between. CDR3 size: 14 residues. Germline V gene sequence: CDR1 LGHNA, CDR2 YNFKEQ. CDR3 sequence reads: CASSQDRAGNTIYF. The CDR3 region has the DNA TGTGCCAGCAGCCAAGACAGGGCTGGAAACACCATATATTTT.

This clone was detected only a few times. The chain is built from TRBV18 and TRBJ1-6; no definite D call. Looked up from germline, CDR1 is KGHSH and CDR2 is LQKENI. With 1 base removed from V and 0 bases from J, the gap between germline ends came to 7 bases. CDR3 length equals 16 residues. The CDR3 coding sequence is TGTGCCAGCTCACCACGGGAGGGCTCCTATAATTCACCCCTCCACTTT. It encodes CASSPREGSYNSPLHF.

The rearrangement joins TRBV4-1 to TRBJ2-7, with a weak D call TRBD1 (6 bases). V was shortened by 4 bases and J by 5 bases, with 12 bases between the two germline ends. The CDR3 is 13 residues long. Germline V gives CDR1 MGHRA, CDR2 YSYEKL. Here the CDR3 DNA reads TGCGCCAGCAGCCCCGGACAGTGGAACGAGCAGTACTTC. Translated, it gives CASSPGQWNEQYF.

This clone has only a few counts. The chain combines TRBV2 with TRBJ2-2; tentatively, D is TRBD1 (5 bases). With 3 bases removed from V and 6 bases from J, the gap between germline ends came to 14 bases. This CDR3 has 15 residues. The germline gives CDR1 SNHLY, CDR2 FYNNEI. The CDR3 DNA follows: TGTGCCAGCAGTGATGGTCAGGGCGTCCCCGGGGAGCTGTTTTTT. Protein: CASSDGQGVPGELFF.

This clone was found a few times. CDR3 in amino acids: CASSGDRGGTEAFF. The CDR3 DNA sequence: TGTGCCAGTAGTGGAGACAGGGGGGGCACTGAAGCTTTCTTT. The V call is TRBV19, the J call TRBJ1-1, with TRBD1 matching 9 bases. V shed 5 bases, J shed 4 bases, and the junction held 5 bases outside the gene matches. Germline assignment: CDR1 LNHDA and CDR2 SQIVND (reference sequence). CDR3 length: 14 amino acids.

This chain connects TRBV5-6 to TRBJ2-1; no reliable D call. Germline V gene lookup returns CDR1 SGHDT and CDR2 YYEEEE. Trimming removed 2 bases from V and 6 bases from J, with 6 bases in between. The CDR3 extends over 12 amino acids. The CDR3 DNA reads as TGTGCCAGCAGCTTTGGCCCCAATGAGCAGTTCTTC. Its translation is CASSFGPNEQFF.

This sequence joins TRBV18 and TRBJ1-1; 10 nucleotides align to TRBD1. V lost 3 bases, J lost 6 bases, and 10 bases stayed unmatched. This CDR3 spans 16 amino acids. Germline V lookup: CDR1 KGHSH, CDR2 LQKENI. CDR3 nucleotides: TGTGCCAGCTCACCTAGGACAGGGGGGATGAAGGCTGAAGCTTTCTTT. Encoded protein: CASSPRTGGMKAEAFF.

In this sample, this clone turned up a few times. In nucleotides, the CDR3 is TGTGCCAGCAGCCAATCAGGCCTTCCAGACTCCTACAATGAGCAGTTCTTC. It yields the protein CASSQSGLPDSYNEQFF. The chain couples TRBV7-9 to TRBJ2-1; D uncertain. The CDR3 length is 17 residues. Looked up from germline, CDR1 is SEHNR and CDR2 is FQNEAQ (reference sequence). The V end lost 5 bases, the J end lost 0 bases, and 17 bases lay between the germline ends.

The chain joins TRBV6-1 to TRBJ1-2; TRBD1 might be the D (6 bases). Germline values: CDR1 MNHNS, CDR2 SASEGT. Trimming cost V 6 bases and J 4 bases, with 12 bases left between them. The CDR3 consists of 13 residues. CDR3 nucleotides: TGTGCCAGCAGGGACGACAGGATCTATGGCTACACCTTC. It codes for CASRDDRIYGYTF.

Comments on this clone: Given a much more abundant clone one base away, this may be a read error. The CDR3 nucleotides read TGTGCCAGCAGTGGGACAGGCTACGAGCAGTACTTC. This encodes CASSGTGYEQYF. The chain has TRBV2 and TRBJ2-7; 7 nucleotides match TRBD1. Trimming cost V 4 bases and J 3 bases; bases outside gene matches: 0. This CDR3 has 12 amino acids. The germline CDR1 and CDR2 sequences are SNHLY and FYNNEI.

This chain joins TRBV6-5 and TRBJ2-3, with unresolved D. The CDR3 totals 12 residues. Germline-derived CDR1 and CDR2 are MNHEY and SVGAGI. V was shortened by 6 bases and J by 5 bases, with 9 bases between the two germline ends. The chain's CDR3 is CASSPTLDTQYF. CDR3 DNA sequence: TGTGCCAGCAGCCCTACCTTAGATACGCAGTATTTT.

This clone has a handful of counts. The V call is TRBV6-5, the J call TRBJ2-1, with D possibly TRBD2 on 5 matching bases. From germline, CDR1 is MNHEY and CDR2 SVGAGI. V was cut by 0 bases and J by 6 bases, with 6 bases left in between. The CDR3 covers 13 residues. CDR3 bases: TGTGCCAGCAGTTACTCAGGGAGCAATGAGCAGTTCTTC. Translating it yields CASSYSGSNEQFF.

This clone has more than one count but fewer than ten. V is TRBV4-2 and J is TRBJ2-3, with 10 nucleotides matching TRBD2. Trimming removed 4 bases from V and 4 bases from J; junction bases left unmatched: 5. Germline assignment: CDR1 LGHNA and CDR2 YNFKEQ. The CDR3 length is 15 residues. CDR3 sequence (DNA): TGTGCCAGCAGCCGGGAGCGGGGGGGCGCAGATACGCAGTATTTT. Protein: CASSRERGGADTQYF.

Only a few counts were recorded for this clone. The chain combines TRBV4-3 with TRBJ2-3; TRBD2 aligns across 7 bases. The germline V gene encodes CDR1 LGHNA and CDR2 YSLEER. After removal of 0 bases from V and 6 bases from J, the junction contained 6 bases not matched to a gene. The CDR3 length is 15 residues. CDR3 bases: TGCGCCAGCAGCCAAGACCCCAGCGGGGATGATACGCAGTATTTT. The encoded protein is CASSQDPSGDDTQYF.